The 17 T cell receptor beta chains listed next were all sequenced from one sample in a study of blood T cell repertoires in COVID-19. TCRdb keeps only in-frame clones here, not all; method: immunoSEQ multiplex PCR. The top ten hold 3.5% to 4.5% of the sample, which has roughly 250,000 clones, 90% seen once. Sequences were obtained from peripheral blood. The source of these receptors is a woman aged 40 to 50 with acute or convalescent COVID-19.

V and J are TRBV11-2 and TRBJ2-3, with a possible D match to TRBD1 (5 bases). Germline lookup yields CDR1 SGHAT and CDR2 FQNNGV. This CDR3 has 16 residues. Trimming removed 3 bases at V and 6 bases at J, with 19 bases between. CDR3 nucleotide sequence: TGTGCCAGCAGCTTCCCAGTGGACACTTCGAGGGATACGCAGTATTTT. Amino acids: CASSFPVDTSRDTQYF.

The CDR3 DNA sequence: TGCGCCAGCAGCGATCGACAGGGTACCTATGGCTACACCTTC. Its protein product is CASSDRQGTYGYTF. The chain carries TRBV5-1 and TRBJ1-2; 7 bases map to TRBD1. The CDR3 is 14 amino acids. Germline assignment: CDR1 SGHRS and CDR2 YFSETQ. Unmatched junction bases numbered 7, after V lost 4 bases and J lost 4 bases.

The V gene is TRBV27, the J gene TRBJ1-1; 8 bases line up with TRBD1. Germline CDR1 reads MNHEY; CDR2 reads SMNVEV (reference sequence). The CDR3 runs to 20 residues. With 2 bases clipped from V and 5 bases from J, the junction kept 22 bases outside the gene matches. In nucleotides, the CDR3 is TGTGCCAGCAGTTTAAGACCGCAGGGGGCGGGTCGGCTTCGAGGGACTGAAGCTTTCTTT. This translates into CASSLRPQGAGRLRGTEAFF.

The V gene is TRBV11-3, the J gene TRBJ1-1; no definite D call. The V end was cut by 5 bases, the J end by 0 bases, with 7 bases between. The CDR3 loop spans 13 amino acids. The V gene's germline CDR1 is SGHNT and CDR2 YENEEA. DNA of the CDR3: TGTGCCAGCAGCGTTACAGTGAACACTGAAGCTTTCTTT. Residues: CASSVTVNTEAFF.

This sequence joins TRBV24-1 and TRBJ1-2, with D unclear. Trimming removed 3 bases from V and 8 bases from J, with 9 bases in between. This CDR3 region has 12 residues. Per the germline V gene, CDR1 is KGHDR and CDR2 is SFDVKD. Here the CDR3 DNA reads TGTGCCACCAGTGATCACCGAGGGGGCTACACCTTC. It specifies CATSDHRGGYTF.

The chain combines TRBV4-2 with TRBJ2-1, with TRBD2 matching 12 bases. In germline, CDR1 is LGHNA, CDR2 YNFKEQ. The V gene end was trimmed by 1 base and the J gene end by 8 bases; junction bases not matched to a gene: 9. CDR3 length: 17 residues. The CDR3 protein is CASSQGASGGAMDEQFF. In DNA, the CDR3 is TGTGCCAGCAGCCAAGGGGCTAGCGGGGGGGCCATGGATGAGCAGTTCTTC.

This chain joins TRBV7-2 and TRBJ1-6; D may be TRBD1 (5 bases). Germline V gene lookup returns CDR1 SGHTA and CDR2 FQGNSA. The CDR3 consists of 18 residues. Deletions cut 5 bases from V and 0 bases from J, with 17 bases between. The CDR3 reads CASSPSSGGSSYNSPLHF. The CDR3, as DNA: TGTGCCAGCAGCCCCAGTTCGGGGGGGAGCTCCTATAATTCACCCCTCCACTTT.

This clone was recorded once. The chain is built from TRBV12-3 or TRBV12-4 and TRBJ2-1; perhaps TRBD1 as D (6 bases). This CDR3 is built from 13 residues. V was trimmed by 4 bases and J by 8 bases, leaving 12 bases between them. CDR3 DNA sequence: TGTGCCAGCAGTTCACACAGGGTTTATGAGCAGTTCTTC. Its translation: CASSSHRVYEQFF.

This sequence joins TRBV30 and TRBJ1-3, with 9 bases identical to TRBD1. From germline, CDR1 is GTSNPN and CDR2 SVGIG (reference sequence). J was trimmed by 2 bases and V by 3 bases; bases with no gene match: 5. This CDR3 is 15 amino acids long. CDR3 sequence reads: CAWRSWTGAGNTIYF. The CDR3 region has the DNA TGTGCCTGGAGGTCGTGGACAGGGGCTGGAAACACCATATATTTT.

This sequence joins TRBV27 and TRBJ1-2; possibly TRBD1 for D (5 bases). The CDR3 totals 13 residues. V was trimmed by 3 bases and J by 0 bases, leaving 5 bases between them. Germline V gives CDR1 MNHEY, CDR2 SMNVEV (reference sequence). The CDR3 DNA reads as TGTGCCAGCAGTTTGACAGCTAACTATGGCTACACCTTC. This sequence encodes CASSLTANYGYTF.

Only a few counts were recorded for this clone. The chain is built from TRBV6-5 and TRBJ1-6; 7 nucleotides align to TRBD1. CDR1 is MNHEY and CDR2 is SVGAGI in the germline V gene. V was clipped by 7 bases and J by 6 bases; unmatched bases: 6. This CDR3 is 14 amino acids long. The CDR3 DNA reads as TGTGCCAGCAATTTTCGACAGGGTAATTCACCCCTCCACTTT. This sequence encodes CASNFRQGNSPLHF.

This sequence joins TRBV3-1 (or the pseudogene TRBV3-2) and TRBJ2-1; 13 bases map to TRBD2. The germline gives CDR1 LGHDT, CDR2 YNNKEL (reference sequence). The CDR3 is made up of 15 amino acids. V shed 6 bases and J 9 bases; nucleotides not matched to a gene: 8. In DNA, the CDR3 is TGTGCCAGCAGTCGTACTAGCGGGGGGGCCGGTGAGCAGTTCTTC. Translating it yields CASSRTSGGAGEQFF.

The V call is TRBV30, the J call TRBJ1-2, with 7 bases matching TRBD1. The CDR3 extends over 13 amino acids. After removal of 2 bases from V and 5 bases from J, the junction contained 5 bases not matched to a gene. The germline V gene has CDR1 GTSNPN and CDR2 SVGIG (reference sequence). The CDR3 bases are TGTGCCTGGAGTTTCGGGACAGCTTATGGCTACACCTTC. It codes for CAWSFGTAYGYTF.

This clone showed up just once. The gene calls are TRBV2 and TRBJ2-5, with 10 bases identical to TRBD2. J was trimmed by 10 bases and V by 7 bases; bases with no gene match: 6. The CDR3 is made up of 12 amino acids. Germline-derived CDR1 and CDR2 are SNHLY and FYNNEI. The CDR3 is CASNPAGGGQYF. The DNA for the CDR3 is TGTGCCAGCAACCCAGCGGGGGGGGGCCAGTACTTC.

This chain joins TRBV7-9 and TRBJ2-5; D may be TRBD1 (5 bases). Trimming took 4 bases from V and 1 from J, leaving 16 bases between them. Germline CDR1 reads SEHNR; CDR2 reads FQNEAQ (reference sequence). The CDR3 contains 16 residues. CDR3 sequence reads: CASSSTRQGLQETQYF. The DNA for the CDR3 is TGTGCCAGCAGCTCCACCCGGCAGGGCCTCCAAGAGACCCAGTACTTC.

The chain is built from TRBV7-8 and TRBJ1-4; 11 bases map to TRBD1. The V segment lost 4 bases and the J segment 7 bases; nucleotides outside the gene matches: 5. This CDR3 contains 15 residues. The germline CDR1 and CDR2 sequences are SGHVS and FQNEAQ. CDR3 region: CASSSDRGLSEKLFF. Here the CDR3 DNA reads TGTGCCAGCAGCTCGGACAGGGGGCTCAGTGAAAAACTGTTTTTT.

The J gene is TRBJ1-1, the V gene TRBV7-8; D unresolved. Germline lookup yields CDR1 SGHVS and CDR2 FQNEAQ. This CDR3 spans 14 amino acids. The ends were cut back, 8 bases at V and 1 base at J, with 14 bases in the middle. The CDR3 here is CASHENGKNTEAFF. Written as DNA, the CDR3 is TGTGCCAGCCACGAAAACGGGAAGAACACTGAAGCTTTCTTT.